A single sample gave rise to the 14 T cell receptor beta chains below, sequenced in a study of cytomegalovirus exposure and HLA in healthy donors. Measured with immunoSEQ multiplex PCR; TCRdb has only the in-frame clones, and not every one. Of some 260,000 clones listed, about 92% are singletons. The sample consisted of PBMCs. Receptors were obtained from a woman in her 30s in good health and CMV-seronegative.

This chain connects TRBV5-4 to TRBJ2-1, with D unclear. The V gene's germline CDR1 is SGHNT and CDR2 YYREEE (reference sequence). The CDR3 extends over 16 amino acids. V was trimmed by 0 bases and J by 3 bases, leaving 13 bases between them. The CDR3 DNA follows: TGTGCCAGCAGCTTGGGATCTCGGGCGGTCTACAATGAGCAGTTCTTC. Its translation is CASSLGSRAVYNEQFF.

This clone occurred once. This chain uses TRBV7-9 with TRBJ1-4; D gene unclear. The CDR3 sequence is 10 residues long. Germline V lookup: CDR1 SEHNR, CDR2 FQNEAQ (reference sequence). Trimming removed 5 bases from V and 10 bases from J, with 5 bases in between. CDR3 in DNA: TGTGCCAGCAGCGGAAGAAAACTGTTTTTT. It specifies CASSGRKLFF. The full variable domain, in which reference TRBV7-9 and TRBJ1-4 provide the parts outside the CDR3, is DTGVSQNPRHKITKRGQNVTFRCDPISEHNRLYWYRQTLGQGPEFLTYFQNEAQLEKSRLLSDRFSAERPKGSFSTLEIQRTEQGDSAMYLCASSGRKLFFGSGTQLSVL.

The chain links TRBV5-8 to TRBJ2-5; possible D gene TRBD1, 6 bases. CDR1 SGHTS and CDR2 YDEGEE come from the germline V gene. The CDR3 has 15 residues. Trimming cost V 1 base and J 1 base, with 11 bases left between them. The CDR3 sequence: CASSLPVTGQETQYF. CDR3 in DNA: TGTGCCAGCAGCTTGCCAGTGACAGGCCAAGAGACCCAGTACTTC. Based on the CDR3 plus reference TRBV5-8 and TRBJ2-5, the full variable domain is EAGVTQSPTHLIKTRGQQATLRCSPISGHTSVYWYQQALGLGLQFLLWYDEGEERNRGNFPPRFSGRQFPNYSSELNVNALELEDSALYLCASSLPVTGQETQYFGPGTRLLVL.

This clone has only one observation. V and J are TRBV29-1 and TRBJ2-2, with D unresolved. Trimming left V 4 bases short and J 3 bases short, with 9 bases between. This CDR3 comprises 13 residues. CDR1 and CDR2 (germline): SQVTM, ANQGSEA. The CDR3 loop is CSVGGGDTGELFF. The CDR3 region has the DNA TGCAGCGTTGGAGGTGGAGACACCGGGGAGCTGTTTTTT.

The rearrangement joins TRBV7-9 to TRBJ2-7; tentative D call: TRBD2 (6 bases). Trimming took off 4 bases at V and 5 bases at J, with 9 bases between the two ends. Germline CDR1 SEHNR, CDR2 FQNEAQ (reference sequence). The CDR3 loop spans 12 amino acids. As DNA, the CDR3 is TGTGCCAGCAGCTGGGGAGGCCACGAGCAGTACTTC. It specifies CASSWGGHEQYF.

V gene TRBV28 combines with J gene TRBJ1-5; 9 bases are a match to TRBD1. V shed 5 bases and J 2 bases; nucleotides not matched to a gene: 4. The CDR3 is 15 amino acids. Germline assignment: CDR1 MDHEN and CDR2 SYDVKM. DNA for the CDR3: TGTGCCAGCAGTACAGGGGGCGCCGGCAATCAGCCCCAGCATTTT. Translation: CASSTGGAGNQPQHF.

The chain has TRBV27 and TRBJ2-2, with D possibly being TRBD1 (5 bases). This CDR3 has 15 residues. Germline V gene sequence: CDR1 MNHEY, CDR2 SMNVEV (reference sequence). V was cut by 4 bases and J by 2 bases, with 11 bases left in between. In DNA form, the CDR3 reads TGTGCCAGCAGTTCCTCAGACAGCAACACCGGGGAGCTGTTTTTT. Translated, it gives CASSSSDSNTGELFF.

This chain joins TRBV5-1 and TRBJ1-2; 12 bases map to TRBD1. From germline, CDR1 is SGHRS and CDR2 YFSETQ. V lost 2 bases and J lost 6; bases outside the gene matches: 8. This CDR3 has 16 amino acids. The CDR3 nucleotides are TGCGCCAGCAGCTTTTCTGGGACAGGGGGCCTCAATGGCTACACCTTC. Its translation is CASSFSGTGGLNGYTF.

The gene calls are TRBV7-9 and TRBJ1-1; no clear D. The CDR3 extends over 15 amino acids. Germline assignment: CDR1 SEHNR and CDR2 FQNEAQ (reference sequence). V was shortened by 1 base and J by 1 base, with 10 bases between the two germline ends. CDR3: CASSLGLTENTEAFF. The CDR3 bases are TGTGCCAGCAGCTTAGGGCTGACGGAGAACACTGAAGCTTTCTTT.

This rearrangement joins TRBV28 to TRBJ1-4; D unresolved. V gave up 5 bases and J gave up 0 bases, with 7 bases separating them. This CDR3 has 14 residues. CDR1 and CDR2 from the germline V gene are MDHEN and SYDVKM. Written as DNA, the CDR3 is TGTGCCAGCAGTCCAGATGCAACTAATGAAAAACTGTTTTTT. It yields the protein CASSPDATNEKLFF.

V gene TRBV2 combines with J gene TRBJ2-7; TRBD1 or TRBD2 may be the D gene (5 bases each). Germline lookup yields CDR1 SNHLY and CDR2 FYNNEI. V lost 6 bases and J lost 2, with 11 bases in between. This CDR3 comprises 13 residues. CDR3 residues: CASRGTGTYEQYF. DNA of the CDR3: TGTGCCAGCAGAGGGACGGGGACCTACGAGCAGTACTTC.

The V call is TRBV4-1, the J call TRBJ1-1; D is ambiguous. The CDR3 contains 14 residues. The germline V gene has CDR1 MGHRA and CDR2 YSYEKL. V lost 2 bases and J lost 2, with 9 bases in between. CDR3 sequence (DNA): TGCGCCAGCAGCCAAACGGATTATAACACTGAAGCTTTCTTT. Encoded protein: CASSQTDYNTEAFF.

The V call is TRBV19, the J call TRBJ1-4; D remains ambiguous. V lost 3 bases and J 5 bases, leaving 13 bases between the germline ends. The CDR3 extends over 15 amino acids. Germline assignment: CDR1 LNHDA and CDR2 SQIVND (reference sequence). For the CDR3, the DNA is TGTGCCAGTAGTATCTTCGCGGGCGCAAATGAAAAACTGTTTTTT. This sequence encodes CASSIFAGANEKLFF. Filled out from reference TRBV19 and TRBJ1-4, the complete variable domain reads DGGITQSPKYLFRKEGQNVTLSCEQNLNHDAMYWYRQDPGQGLRLIYYSQIVNDFQKGDIAEGYSVSREKKESFPLTVTSAQKNPTAFYLCASSIFAGANEKLFFGSGTQLSVL.

The J gene is TRBJ1-1, the V gene TRBV19; 12 bases agree with TRBD1. The CDR3 is made up of 18 amino acids. The junction had 9 bases not matched to a gene; V was cut back by 4 bases and J by 0 bases. Germline CDR1 and CDR2: LNHDA and SQIVND (reference sequence). This CDR3 reads CASSTPPGQGAMNTEAFF. As DNA, the CDR3 is TGTGCCAGTAGTACCCCCCCGGGACAGGGGGCGATGAACACTGAAGCTTTCTTT.